This is a list of T cell receptor beta chains from one sample in a study of blood T cell repertoires in COVID-19. Libraries were prepared by immunoSEQ multiplex PCR; TCRdb keeps only in-frame clonotypes and omits some of them. The sample includes roughly 140,000 clones, around 84% seen only once; the top ten take 10% to 15%. Material for sequencing was peripheral blood. These receptors all come from a man aged 60-69 years with active or convalescent COVID-19. Both conserved end residues are part of each CDR3. Each record gives: CDR3 protein, CDR3 DNA, V gene, J gene, D gene, clone size. The D gene is left open where the match is weak. The size field is filled for only some rows; it gives once, few, many or a size class.

CASSRLAGAGYEQYF,TGCGCCAGCAGCAGGCTAGCGGGAGCTGGCTACGAGCAGTACTTC,TRBV4-3,TRBJ2-7,TRBD2,-
CSVEAPMETQYF,TGCAGCGTTGAGGCCCCAATGGAGACCCAGTACTTC,TRBV29-1,TRBJ2-5,-,-
CASSYGSGNTIYF,TGCGCCAGCAGTTACGGCTCTGGAAACACCATATATTTT,TRBV5-1,TRBJ1-3,-,-
CASSVGEGTGPLSGNTIYF,TGTGCCAGTAGCGTCGGAGAAGGGACAGGGCCTCTTTCTGGAAACACCATATATTTT,TRBV19,TRBJ1-3,TRBD1,-
CASSLSGSVHEQFF,TGTGCCAGCAGCTTATCGGGTAGCGTACATGAGCAGTTCTTC,TRBV11-2,TRBJ2-1,-,few
CASSTQYTGELFF,TGTGCCAGCAGTACCCAGTACACCGGGGAGCTGTTTTTT,TRBV27,TRBJ2-2,-,-
CASSLESGLNTEAFF,TGCGCCAGCAGCTTGGAGTCAGGGCTGAACACTGAAGCTTTCTTT,TRBV5-1,TRBJ1-1,-,-
CASSGGQGMLYF,TGTGCCAGCAGTGGGGGACAGGGAATGCTGTACTTC,TRBV12-3/TRBV12-4,TRBJ2-5,TRBD1,once
CASSPRPDSNYGYTF,TGCGCCAGCAGCCCACGGCCCGACAGCAACTATGGCTACACCTTC,TRBV5-1,TRBJ1-2,-,-
CASSLVPTGPSEQYF,TGCGCCAGCAGCTTGGTTCCGACAGGTCCGTCCGAGCAGTACTTC,TRBV5-1,TRBJ2-7,-,-
CASGRPGVNEKLFF,TGTGCCAGCGGCCGACCGGGAGTAAATGAAAAACTGTTTTTT,TRBV3-1/TRBV3-2,TRBJ1-4,-,-
CASSSDSYGNTIYF,TGCGCCAGCAGCTCGGACTCGTACGGAAACACCATATATTTT,TRBV5-1,TRBJ1-3,-,-
CASSGGLVSTDTQYF,TGCGCCAGCAGCGGGGGACTAGTTAGCACAGATACGCAGTATTTT,TRBV5-1,TRBJ2-3,TRBD2,once
CAISESAGGGSSPLHF,TGTGCCATCAGTGAGTCGGCCGGGGGAGGAAGTTCACCCCTCCACTTT,TRBV10-3,TRBJ1-6,-,-
CASSYSQGNYGYTF,TGTGCCAGCAGTTACTCACAGGGGAACTATGGCTACACCTTC,TRBV6-5,TRBJ1-2,TRBD1,few
CASSLRGQETQYF,TGTGCCAGCAGCTTGCGAGGACAAGAGACCCAGTACTTC,TRBV5-5,TRBJ2-5,-,-
CASSWDRAQPQHF,TGTGCCAGCAGCTGGGACAGGGCACAGCCCCAGCATTTT,TRBV7-8,TRBJ1-5,TRBD1,few
CASSFTGTGVTEAFF,TGTGCCAGCAGTTTCACCGGGACAGGGGTTACTGAAGCTTTCTTT,TRBV28,TRBJ1-1,TRBD1,-
CASTLSGQSFYGYTF,TGTGCCAGCACCCTTTCGGGACAGTCATTCTATGGCTACACCTTC,TRBV28,TRBJ1-2,TRBD1,-
CASSQDRTAAQYF,TGTGCCAGCAGCCAAGATAGGACAGCGGCGCAGTACTTC,TRBV14,TRBJ2-7,-,-
CASSSWTGTNYGYTF,TGTGCCAGCAGCTCCTGGACAGGGACTAACTATGGCTACACCTTC,TRBV7-2,TRBJ1-2,TRBD1,once
CASSLSGRGSYNEQFF,TGTGCCAGTAGTCTGTCAGGTAGGGGGTCCTACAATGAGCAGTTCTTC,TRBV19,TRBJ2-1,-,-
CASSFGGRRWTGELFF,TGTGCCAGCAGCTTTGGGGGCAGGAGGTGGACCGGGGAGCTGTTTTTT,TRBV5-4,TRBJ2-2,-,-
CASSEYLNTEAFF,TGTGCCAGCAGTGAATATCTTAACACTGAAGCTTTCTTT,TRBV25-1,TRBJ1-1,-,-
CASTQGPNQETQYF,TGTGCCAGCACACAGGGACCCAACCAAGAGACCCAGTACTTC,TRBV27,TRBJ2-5,-,-
CASSQEGTGGYSDTQYF,TGTGCCAGCAGCCAAGAAGGGACAGGGGGTTATTCAGATACGCAGTATTTT,TRBV3-1/TRBV3-2,TRBJ2-3,TRBD1,-
CASSYRGQGVNQPQHF,TGTGCCAGCAGTTACAGGGGACAGGGAGTCAATCAGCCCCAGCATTTT,TRBV6-2/TRBV6-3,TRBJ1-5,TRBD1,-
CATSDTNYGYTF,TGTGCCACCAGTGACACTAACTATGGCTACACCTTC,TRBV24-1,TRBJ1-2,-,-
CASSTRQATLYNEQFF,TGTGCCAGCAGTACTCGACAGGCGACTCTATACAATGAGCAGTTCTTC,TRBV28,TRBJ2-1,-,few
CASSQSDRAANYGYTF,TGTGCCAGCAGCCAGTCAGACAGGGCTGCTAACTATGGCTACACCTTC,TRBV4-2,TRBJ1-2,TRBD1,-
CSASTSGKGFYNEQFF,TGCAGTGCTAGTACTAGCGGGAAAGGGTTCTACAATGAGCAGTTCTTC,TRBV20-1,TRBJ2-1,TRBD2,-
CASSLALKSEQFF,TGTGCCAGCAGTTTAGCCCTAAAGAGTGAGCAGTTCTTC,TRBV12-3/TRBV12-4,TRBJ2-1,-,-
CASSIDQGTPGSQPQHF,TGTGCCAGTAGTATAGATCAAGGGACTCCTGGGTCGCAGCCCCAGCATTTT,TRBV19,TRBJ1-5,-,-
CASSLENGVLAGTYEQYF,TGTGCCAGCAGCTTAGAAAACGGGGTCCTAGCGGGAACCTACGAGCAGTACTTC,TRBV11-3,TRBJ2-7,TRBD2,-
CASSSPGLKRYNEQFF,TGTGCCAGCAGTTCCCCTGGACTCAAACGCTACAATGAGCAGTTCTTC,TRBV27,TRBJ2-1,-,few
CASQGPSSTDTQYF,TGTGCCAGCCAGGGCCCGTCTAGCACAGATACGCAGTATTTT,TRBV28,TRBJ2-3,-,-
CASSTRTPNYGYTF,TGTGCCAGCAGTACTCGGACACCTAACTATGGCTACACCTTC,TRBV6-5,TRBJ1-2,-,-
CASSLNQNLAQFF,TGTGCCAGCAGCTTGAACCAGAACCTAGCGCAGTTCTTC,TRBV11-3,TRBJ2-1,-,-
CASSSRAYYEQYF,TGTGCCAGCAGTTCCAGGGCTTACTACGAGCAGTACTTC,TRBV27,TRBJ2-7,-,-
CASRFDRNYGYTF,TGCGCCAGCAGGTTTGACAGAAACTATGGCTACACCTTC,TRBV5-1,TRBJ1-2,-,-
CASSLDRPGYSPLHF,TGTGCCAGCAGCTTAGACAGGCCTGGGTATTCACCCCTCCACTTT,TRBV7-2,TRBJ1-6,-,-
CGGVTGTDQETQYF,TGCGGTGGGGTTACCGGGACAGATCAAGAGACCCAGTACTTC,TRBV10-1,TRBJ2-5,TRBD1,-
CASSLGGSSYNEQFF,TGTGCCAGCAGCCTAGGGGGCAGTTCCTACAATGAGCAGTTCTTC,TRBV5-4,TRBJ2-1,TRBD1,-
CASSPETPQNTEAFF,TGTGCCAGCAGCCCAGAAACGCCCCAGAACACTGAAGCTTTCTTT,TRBV7-8,TRBJ1-1,-,-
CASSILGGSRYEQYF,TGTGCCAGTAGTATACTTGGCGGGAGTCGGTACGAGCAGTACTTC,TRBV19,TRBJ2-7,TRBD2,few
CASSAGTGGANYGYTF,TGTGCCAGCAGCGCCGGGACAGGGGGCGCTAACTATGGCTACACCTTC,TRBV7-9,TRBJ1-2,TRBD1,-